The 18 T cell receptor beta chains reported below all come from one sample, sequenced in a study of T cell repertoires in cytomegalovirus infection (dated by TCRdb to about 2019). The listed sequencing device is Illumina HiSeq 1500. TCRdb reworked the public reads: Q25 trimming with fastp, MiXCR clone assembly, productive beta chains retained. Each record represents a unique CDR3 protein, reported with the most common genes and DNA among its rows. The sample table lists some 200,000 distinct CDR3 sequences, 38% of them with a count of one. The ten largest clones add up to approximately 60% of the sample. Antigen specificity for these receptors is unknown. Per the publication, the treatment or condition label means: in vitro stimulation with specific CMV peptide epitopes to enrich CMV-specific T cells. Sequenced material: CD8+ T cells from cultured PBMCs, taken from culture after CMV antigen stimulation. Receptors were obtained from a human donor in good health (CMV status not recorded). Some clones in this sample may be carry-over from other donors' samples.

Here the CDR3 DNA reads TGCGCCAGCAGCCCAAGATGGTCCGGGGGAACGGGGCCAACCAAAAACATTCAGTACTTC. This codes for CASSPRWSGGTGPTKNIQYF. The chain uses TRBV4-1 and TRBJ2-4, with D possibly being TRBD2 (6 bases). This CDR3 contains 20 residues. Per the germline V gene, CDR1 is MGHRA and CDR2 is YSYEKL. Trimming took 4 bases from V and 2 from J, leaving 27 bases between them.

This rearrangement joins TRBV7-3 to TRBJ2-2; 7 positions match TRBD2. This CDR3 contains 16 residues. Germline V gene data show CDR1 as SGHTA and CDR2 as FQGTGA. V dropped 3 bases and J dropped 3; count of bases not matched to a gene: 7. For the CDR3, the DNA is TGTGCCAGCAGCTTTCAGCCGGCGGGAGACACCGGGGAGCTGTTTTTT. It translates to CASSFQPAGDTGELFF.

This clonotype was seen a handful of times. The genes are TRBV7-2 and TRBJ2-1, with D uncertain. Trimming stripped 6 bases from V and 0 bases from J, with 6 bases between. The CDR3 extends over 13 amino acids. Germline lookup yields CDR1 SGHTA and CDR2 FQGNSA. As DNA, the CDR3 is TGTGCCAGCAGGCCTAGCTCCTACAATGAGCAGTTCTTC. Translation gives CASRPSSYNEQFF.

This clonotype has more than one count but fewer than ten. The chain employs TRBV7-8 and TRBJ1-1; D unclear. Germline loops: CDR1 SGHVS, CDR2 FQNEAQ. Between the trimmed V and J ends, which lost 0 bases and 2 bases, there was a span of 7 bases. The CDR3 extends over 14 amino acids. CDR3 sequence: CASSLAAANTEAFF. CDR3 DNA sequence: TGTGCCAGCAGCTTAGCGGCAGCTAACACTGAAGCTTTCTTT.

The chain has TRBV7-4 and TRBJ1-1; D is possibly TRBD1 (6 bases). Germline V gene lookup returns CDR1 SGHVT and CDR2 SQSDAQ. Trimming shortened V by 4 bases and J by 8 bases, and 20 bases separated the two germline ends. The CDR3 extends over 15 amino acids. CDR3 sequence: CASSSQKGVRVEAFF. As DNA, the CDR3 is TGTGCCAGCAGCTCCCAAAAGGGGGTCAGGGTCGAAGCTTTCTTT.

The genes are TRBV11-2 and TRBJ2-7; possibly TRBD1 or TRBD2 for D (5 bases each). CDR3 length: 14 residues. Germline CDR1 reads SGHAT; CDR2 reads FQNNGV. V was clipped by 5 bases and J by 7 bases, with 18 bases between them. In nucleotides, the CDR3 is TGTGCCAGCAGCCCCCTCCCCAGTTGGGGGGAGCAGTACTTC. Encoded protein: CASSPLPSWGEQYF.

This clonotype appeared many times. The chain is built from TRBV4-2 and TRBJ2-2; the match to TRBD1 covers 7 bases. Germline V CDR1 and CDR2: LGHNA, YNFKEQ. V was clipped by 0 bases and J by 4 bases; unmatched bases: 8. The CDR3 runs 17 residues. The CDR3 loop is CASSQDWSGGVTGELFF. The CDR3 DNA sequence: TGTGCCAGCAGCCAAGACTGGTCAGGGGGTGTCACCGGGGAGCTGTTTTTT.

V usage is TRBV27 and J usage is TRBJ2-3; 8 bases match TRBD1. Looked up from germline, CDR1 is MNHEY and CDR2 is SMNVEV (reference sequence). V dropped 3 bases and J dropped 4; count of bases not matched to a gene: 3. CDR3 length: 14 residues. The CDR3 reads CASSLDRAADTQYF. For the CDR3, the DNA is TGTGCCAGCAGTTTGGACAGGGCCGCAGATACGCAGTATTTT.

The gene calls are TRBV6-5 and TRBJ1-1, with 9 bases identical to TRBD1. The CDR3 has 16 residues. V was pared by 0 bases and J by 7 bases, with 9 bases of the junction left unmatched. CDR1 and CDR2 (germline): MNHEY, SVGAGI. In DNA form, the CDR3 reads TGTGCCAGCAGTTACTCGGGACAGGGTATCAAGGATGAAGCTTTCTTT. This encodes CASSYSGQGIKDEAFF.

There are a few counts of this clonotype. V and J are TRBV11-2 and TRBJ2-5, with D possibly being TRBD2 (6 bases). Trimming took 6 bases from V and 9 from J, leaving 17 bases between them. The CDR3 extends over 13 amino acids. Germline-derived CDR1 and CDR2 are SGHAT and FQNNGV. CDR3 protein: CASSGGAGVSQYF. CDR3 in DNA: TGTGCCAGCAGTGGAGGGGCCGGTGTGTCCCAGTACTTC.

There are a few counts of this clonotype. This sequence joins TRBV11-2 and TRBJ2-3; TRBD2 matches at 11 bases. The CDR3 has 16 amino acids. The trim removed 5 bases at V and 1 base at J, leaving 5 bases unmatched. Germline-derived CDR1 and CDR2 are SGHAT and FQNNGV. The CDR3 protein is CASSDPLAGGTDTQYF. DNA of the CDR3: TGTGCCAGCAGCGACCCACTAGCGGGAGGCACAGATACGCAGTATTTT.

This clonotype was seen a handful of times. The CDR3 protein is CASSPDRKSSYNSPLHF. The CDR3 DNA reads as TGTGCCAGCAGCCCGGACAGAAAGAGCTCCTATAATTCACCCCTCCACTTT. The rearrangement links TRBV6-2 or TRBV6-3 to TRBJ1-6; possibly TRBD1 for D (6 bases). V shed 6 bases and J shed 0 bases, with 15 bases lying between them. This CDR3 spans 17 amino acids. Germline V gene lookup returns CDR1 MNHEY and CDR2 SVGEGT.

The chain is built from TRBV2 and TRBJ2-2; a weak D match, TRBD1 (5 bases). The V end lost 3 bases, the J end lost 1 base, and 12 bases lay between the germline ends. This CDR3 spans 16 amino acids. The germline V gene encodes CDR1 SNHLY and CDR2 FYNNEI. The CDR3, as DNA: TGTGCCAGCAGTGACGAAGGGGAACTGAACACCGGGGAGCTGTTTTTT. This codes for CASSDEGELNTGELFF.

A few counts support this clonotype. This chain links TRBV2 with TRBJ2-7; 14 bases match TRBD2. The CDR3 length is 17 residues. Trimming cost V 4 bases and J 2 bases; bases outside gene matches: 7. Per the germline V gene, CDR1 is SNHLY and CDR2 is FYNNEI. In nucleotides, the CDR3 is TGTGCCAGCAGTGGTGGGACTAGCGGGAGAAGGGCCTACGAGCAGTACTTC. The encoded protein is CASSGGTSGRRAYEQYF.

This rearrangement joins TRBV6-1 to TRBJ2-1; D not certain. Trimming pared 6 bases from V and 9 bases from J, leaving 15 bases between. The CDR3 sequence is 13 residues long. Germline values: CDR1 MNHNS, CDR2 SASEGT. In nucleotides, the CDR3 is TGTGCCAGCAGAACACTGGGTGGTAGTGAGCAGTTCTTC. Translation gives CASRTLGGSEQFF.

V gene TRBV11-3 combines with J gene TRBJ2-1, with TRBD2 matching over 8 bases. CDR1 and CDR2 from the germline V gene are SGHNT and YENEEA. Unmatched junction bases numbered 11, after V lost 1 base and J lost 6 bases. This CDR3 contains 17 residues. The CDR3 region has the DNA TGTGCCAGCAGCTTAGGGCTCGGACGGGAGGGCCTCAATGAGCAGTTCTTC. Protein sequence: CASSLGLGREGLNEQFF.

CDR3 coding DNA: TGCAGTGCTAGAGGGAAGACAGGGGCGAGCTACGGGGAGCTGTTTTTT. Translating gives CSARGKTGASYGELFF. This sequence joins TRBV20-1 and TRBJ2-2; TRBD1 aligns across 8 bases. This CDR3 is built from 16 residues. Germline trimming cut 1 base from V and 7 bases from J; bases unmatched to any gene: 11. CDR1 and CDR2 (germline): DFQATT, SNEGSKA (reference sequence).

The chain employs TRBV7-9 and TRBJ2-1; 12 bases align to TRBD2. Germline V gene sequence: CDR1 SEHNR, CDR2 FQNEAQ (reference sequence). CDR3 size: 16 residues. The trim removed 5 bases at V and 9 bases at J, leaving 11 bases unmatched. CDR3 residues: CASSPSGRAVRGEQFF. The CDR3 DNA is TGTGCCAGCAGCCCTAGCGGGAGGGCTGTACGGGGTGAGCAGTTCTTC.